This T cell receptor (beta chain) is from a study of T-cell memory formation after mild COVID-19. The CDR3 runs 14 residues. V gave up 8 bases and J gave up 1 base, with 13 bases separating them. Germline CDR1 SGHTA, CDR2 FQGNSA. TCRdb reanalysed the 5' RACE reads using MiXCR and keeps one entry per CDR3 protein. Seen here are about 110,000 distinct CDR3 sequences, 9.5% to 15% observed once, and the top ten hold more than 25%. Sequencing was carried out using PBMCs or a T cell subset sorted from them (not recorded which). The V and J genes are TRBV7-2 and TRBJ2-3, with D unresolved. This clonotype originated in an adult woman who had mild COVID-19 (a few samples of this study predate the infection). Cell type and time point are not known. CDR3 residues: CASRQGGRTDTQYF. The CDR3 bases are TGTGCCAGCCGACAAGGTGGGCGCACAGATACGCAGTATTTT.